The 18 T cell receptor beta chains below all came from one sample that was sequenced in a study of naive and memory T cell subsets. Both TRBC1 and TRBC2 were covered by a beta constant-region primer of two equimolar oligonucleotides. Ligated cDNA was amplified by four rounds of PCR with nested alpha and beta constant-region primers and SP2. TCRdb ran MiXCR on the UMI-ligation and nested PCR reads and lists one entry per CDR3 protein. The sample consists of roughly 80,000 distinct CDR3 sequences, approximately 9.2% of them appearing once. Sequencing was done on a sample of naive CD8+ T cells from blood. Receptor source: a human donor in good health.

The rearrangement links TRBV28 to TRBJ2-2; possibly TRBD2 for D (6 bases). This CDR3 region has 16 residues. Looked up from germline, CDR1 is MDHEN and CDR2 is SYDVKM. V lost 6 bases and J lost 4, with 18 bases in between. CDR3 nucleotides: TGTGCCAGCAGGAGCCTGACCCCAGCGGGCACCGGGGAGCTGTTTTTT. Protein sequence: CASRSLTPAGTGELFF.

At least ten counts were recorded for this clonotype. The rearrangement links TRBV15 to TRBJ2-3; the match to TRBD1 covers 7 bases. The germline gives CDR1 LNHNV, CDR2 YYDKDF (reference sequence). The CDR3 contains 14 residues. V gave up 9 bases and J gave up 3 bases; unmatched junction bases: 9. The CDR3 reads CATKDRPGTDTQYF. The CDR3, as DNA: TGTGCCACTAAGGACAGGCCGGGGACAGATACGCAGTATTTT.

This clonotype has at least ten counts. This chain links TRBV29-1 with TRBJ2-1; 8 positions match TRBD2. The V gene end was trimmed by 0 bases and the J gene end by 6 bases; junction bases not matched to a gene: 7. Germline loops: CDR1 SQVTM, CDR2 ANQGSEA. The CDR3 has 15 residues. As DNA, the CDR3 is TGCAGCGTTGAAGATCCCCAGCGGGAGCGCAATGAGCAGTTCTTC. This translates into CSVEDPQRERNEQFF.

This clonotype was seen a handful of times. In nucleotides, the CDR3 is TGTGCCAGCAGTGGCCGGGACCGGACCTTCTTC. Translating it yields CASSGRDRTFF. The V gene is TRBV25-1, the J gene TRBJ2-1; D possibly uses TRBD1 or TRBD2 (5 bases each). The CDR3 length is 11 residues. V lost 4 bases and J 16 bases, leaving 14 bases between the germline ends. From germline, CDR1 is MGHDK and CDR2 SYGVNS.

This clonotype came up many times. The V call is TRBV4-3, the J call TRBJ2-7; 8 bases align to TRBD1. The CDR3 length is 15 residues. With 1 base clipped from V and 2 bases from J, the junction kept 4 bases outside the gene matches. The V gene's germline CDR1 is LGHNA and CDR2 YSLEER. The CDR3 loop reads CASSQGQGTTYEQYF. CDR3 nucleotide sequence: TGCGCCAGCAGCCAAGGACAGGGGACAACCTACGAGCAGTACTTC.

The J gene is TRBJ2-1, the V gene TRBV28, with 9 bases fitting TRBD2. The CDR3 covers 15 residues. The germline CDR1 and CDR2 sequences are MDHEN and SYDVKM. Trimming cost V 8 bases and J 5 bases; bases outside gene matches: 10. The DNA of the CDR3 is TGTGCCAGCGGCATGACGGGACTAGCCAACAATGAGCAGTTCTTC. Translation: CASGMTGLANNEQFF.

The gene calls are TRBV5-1 and TRBJ1-1; unclear D gene. V gave up 1 base and J gave up 7 bases, with 14 bases separating them. CDR3 size: 14 residues. Germline CDR1 is SGHRS and CDR2 is YFSETQ. CDR3 nucleotides: TGCGCCAGCAGCTTGAGCGACGGGATTTATGAAGCTTTCTTT. Amino acid sequence: CASSLSDGIYEAFF.

At least ten counts were recorded for this clonotype. V usage is TRBV7-8 and J usage is TRBJ1-1, with D unclear. The CDR3 is 15 amino acids. Looked up from germline, CDR1 is SGHVS and CDR2 is FQNEAQ. Trimming pared 1 base from V and 0 bases from J, leaving 9 bases between. CDR3 in amino acids: CASSLGPAMNTEAFF. CDR3 bases: TGTGCCAGCAGCTTAGGTCCAGCAATGAACACTGAAGCTTTCTTT. The variable domain in full, completed from reference TRBV7-8 and TRBJ1-1, reads GAGVSQSPRYKVAKRGQDVALRCDPISGHVSLFWYQQALGQGPEFLTYFQNEAQLDKSGLPSDRFFAERPEGSVSTLKIQRTQQEDSAVYLCASSLGPAMNTEAFFGQGTRLTVV.

This clonotype was recorded a few times. The CDR3 loop is CASNFAGDSREQYF. The CDR3 DNA is TGCGCCAGCAACTTTGCTGGGGATTCGAGGGAGCAGTACTTC. This sequence joins TRBV5-1 and TRBJ2-7; no reliable D call. Germline V gene lookup returns CDR1 SGHRS and CDR2 YFSETQ. The CDR3 consists of 14 residues. V dropped 6 bases and J dropped 7 bases, with 20 bases sitting between them.

This clonotype was seen a handful of times. The chain employs TRBV12-3 or TRBV12-4 and TRBJ2-7; D unclear. This CDR3 is built from 13 residues. The V end lost 6 bases, the J end lost 0 bases, and 9 bases lay between the germline ends. The CDR3 reads CASSHPASYEQYF. In DNA form, the CDR3 reads TGTGCCAGCAGCCACCCGGCCTCCTACGAGCAGTACTTC.

This sequence joins TRBV3-1 and TRBJ2-7; D is ambiguous. Germline V lookup: CDR1 LGHDT, CDR2 YNNKEL (reference sequence). V lost 4 bases to trimming and J lost 0 bases, with 10 bases between them. The CDR3 contains 14 residues. The CDR3 is CASSLSFLSYEQYF. The CDR3 nucleotides read TGTGCCAGCAGCCTTTCCTTCCTCTCCTACGAGCAGTACTTC.

This chain connects TRBV12-3 or TRBV12-4 to TRBJ1-1, with D uncertain. The CDR3 runs 12 residues. Trimming stripped 5 bases from V and 1 base from J, with 5 bases between. CDR3 loop: CASSQWNTEAFF. In DNA form, the CDR3 reads TGTGCCAGCAGTCAGTGGAACACTGAAGCTTTCTTT.

The chain carries TRBV25-1 and TRBJ1-3; TRBD1 is a possible D gene (5 bases). Trimming removed 4 bases from V and 0 bases from J, with 13 bases in between. Germline CDR1 MGHDK, CDR2 SYGVNS. The CDR3 loop spans 16 amino acids. The CDR3 region has the DNA TGTGCCAGCAGTGGAGGCTCAGGGAGCTCTGGAAACACCATATATTTT. It yields the protein CASSGGSGSSGNTIYF.

This chain connects TRBV7-7 to TRBJ2-2; D is perhaps TRBD2 (5 bases). Per the germline V gene, CDR1 is SSHAT and CDR2 is FNYEAQ (reference sequence). This CDR3 spans 12 amino acids. Trimming left V 5 bases short and J 8 bases short, with 9 bases between. Here the CDR3 DNA reads TGTGCCAGCAGCCGTGGAGGAGGGGAGCTGTTTTTT. Protein product: CASSRGGGELFF.

This clonotype was recorded once. Sequence at one end of the junction differs from germline and may be a read error. The V gene is TRBV18, the J gene TRBJ1-2, with 7 nucleotides matching TRBD1. Germline V lookup: CDR1 KGHSH, CDR2 LQKENI. CDR3 length: 16 residues. The CDR3 bases are TGTGCCAGCTCAGTACCGGGACAGCCAATTAACTATGGCGACACCTTC. This encodes CASSVPGQPINYGDTF.

The V gene is TRBV20-1, the J gene TRBJ2-1, with TRBD2 as a possible D gene (7 bases). Per the germline V gene, CDR1 is DFQATT and CDR2 is SNEGSKA (reference sequence). There are 17 residues in the CDR3. V was clipped by 4 bases and J by 5 bases, with 24 bases between them. The CDR3 here is CSATGSMERDTNNEQFF. The CDR3 DNA is TGCAGTGCTACAGGATCGATGGAGCGGGACACCAACAATGAGCAGTTCTTC.

This clonotype was seen more than once but under ten times. The V gene is TRBV25-1, the J gene TRBJ2-7; unclear D gene. The V gene's germline CDR1 is MGHDK and CDR2 SYGVNS. This CDR3 has 12 amino acids. V shed 4 bases and J shed 0 bases, with 4 bases lying between them. Here the CDR3 DNA reads TGTGCCAGCAGTGTGGCCTCCTACGAGCAGTACTTC. It encodes CASSVASYEQYF.

In its sample, this clonotype was seen a few times. The V and J genes are TRBV7-6 and TRBJ1-1; D unresolved. This CDR3 has 15 amino acids. Trimming cost V 1 base and J 6 bases, with 15 bases left between them. Germline-derived CDR1 and CDR2 are SGHVS and FNYEAQ. The CDR3 DNA sequence: TGTGCCAGCAGCTTAGATGTAGGAGGTAGGGCTGAAGCTTTCTTT. This gives the protein CASSLDVGGRAEAFF.